Below, 9 T cell receptor beta chains from the same sample are listed, as sequenced in a study of blood T cell repertoires in COVID-19. Sequencing used immunoSEQ multiplex PCR; TCRdb keeps in-frame clones, though not all of them. The sample carries hundreds of thousands of clones, 88% recorded once. Sequenced material: PBMCs or T cells enriched from blood (not recorded which). Every receptor here comes from a woman aged 55-70 years in a cohort exposed to, infected with or recovered from COVID-19 (not recorded which).

The rearrangement uses TRBV19 and TRBJ2-2; 7 nucleotides line up with TRBD2. The CDR3 covers 16 residues. The ends lost 1 base at V and 3 bases at J; junction bases unmatched: 5. Germline lookup yields CDR1 LNHDA and CDR2 SQIVND (reference sequence). The CDR3 loop is CASSIGRREYTGELFF. The CDR3 coding sequence is TGTGCCAGTAGTATAGGGAGGCGGGAGTACACCGGGGAGCTGTTTTTT.

The CDR3 region has the DNA TGTGCCAGCAGTAGGGACAGGGGGGGGGACACTGAAGCTTTCTTT. It is translated as CASSRDRGGDTEAFF. The V and J genes are TRBV28 and TRBJ1-1; 11 positions agree with TRBD1. CDR3 length equals 15 residues. Trimming at V came to 5 bases and at J to 3 bases, leaving 5 bases not matched to a gene. Germline lookup yields CDR1 MDHEN and CDR2 SYDVKM.

The chain is built from TRBV19 and TRBJ2-3, with TRBD1 as a possible D gene (5 bases). This CDR3 comprises 14 residues. The V gene lost 5 bases and the J gene lost 0 bases, with 9 bases spanning the gap. The germline V gene encodes CDR1 LNHDA and CDR2 SQIVND (reference sequence). CDR3 amino acids: CASSGQGSTDTQYF. CDR3 bases: TGTGCCAGTAGTGGCCAGGGAAGCACAGATACGCAGTATTTT.

This clone was observed once. The rearrangement links TRBV9 to TRBJ2-3; D might be TRBD1 (6 bases). The V and J ends lost 2 bases and 4 bases respectively, with 11 bases between them. The CDR3 contains 14 residues. Germline-derived CDR1 and CDR2 are SGDLS and YYNGEE. CDR3 bases: TGTGCCAGCAGCGTTAGCAGGGGCGCAGATACGCAGTATTTT. This translates into CASSVSRGADTQYF. The complete variable domain, with remaining parts taken from reference TRBV9 and TRBJ2-3, reads DSGVTQTPKHLITATGQRVTLRCSPRSGDLSVYWYQQSLDQGLQFLIQYYNGEERAKGNILERFSAQQFPDLHSELNLSSLELGDSALYFCASSVSRGADTQYFGPGTRLTVL.

The chain recombines TRBV28 with TRBJ2-1; D might be TRBD1 (5 bases). The V and J ends lost 5 bases and 5 bases respectively, with 13 bases between them. Germline assignment: CDR1 MDHEN and CDR2 SYDVKM. This CDR3 has 14 amino acids. The CDR3 bases are TGTGCCAGCAGTACTTATGACAGAAACAATGAGCAGTTCTTC. Amino acids: CASSTYDRNNEQFF.

The gene calls are TRBV9 and TRBJ1-6, with D perhaps matching TRBD1 (6 bases). Germline values: CDR1 SGDLS, CDR2 YYNGEE. Trimming shortened V by 3 bases and J by 6 bases, and 7 bases separated the two germline ends. This CDR3 has 13 amino acids. CDR3 bases: TGTGCCAGCAGCGCGGACAGTAATTCACCCCTCCACTTT. It is translated as CASSADSNSPLHF.

V usage is TRBV3-1 (or the pseudogene TRBV3-2) and J usage is TRBJ1-1; 7 bases fit TRBD1. The ends lost 5 bases at V and 1 base at J; junction bases unmatched: 7. The CDR3 is 15 residues long. From germline, CDR1 is LGHDT and CDR2 YNNKEL (reference sequence). The CDR3 sequence is CASSARGQKNTEAFF. In DNA form, the CDR3 reads TGTGCCAGCAGCGCCAGGGGACAGAAGAACACTGAAGCTTTCTTT.

CDR3 nucleotide sequence: TGTGCCACCAGCAGAGATAGGGGTACGCAGTATTTT. This encodes CATSRDRGTQYF. The rearrangement links TRBV15 to TRBJ2-3; D might be TRBD1 (5 bases). V was pared by 0 bases and J by 8 bases, with 6 bases between. CDR1 is LNHNV and CDR2 is YYDKDF in the germline V gene (reference sequence). The CDR3 runs to 12 residues.

The chain carries TRBV25-1 and TRBJ1-1; D gene unclear. V gave up 7 bases and J gave up 1 base, with 10 bases separating them. CDR1 is MGHDK and CDR2 is SYGVNS in the germline V gene. The CDR3 length is 13 residues. The CDR3 bases are TGTGCCAGCATTAGAACAGCGAACACTGAAGCTTTCTTT. It specifies CASIRTANTEAFF.